These T cell receptor beta chains were read from a single sample in a study of identical twins' blood T cells. TCRdb analysed the 5' RACE reads with MiXCR anew, one entry per CDR3 protein. The repertoire includes 300,000 to 400,000 distinct CDR3 sequences, more than 25% of them detected once, and 5.5% to 7% sits in the top ten. The sequencing sample was made of PBMCs. The receptors shown here come from a woman aged 18-55 years in good health. CDR3s include the opening cysteine and the closing phenylalanine or tryptophan.

TRBJ2-1	TRBV13	CASSLPPQFQTEQFF
TRBJ2-7	TRBV10-3	CAINEREGSYEQYF
TRBJ2-5	TRBV3-1	CASSQDRRKPPGETQYF
TRBJ1-4	TRBV19	CASKGRGATNEELFF
TRBJ2-1	TRBV7-2	CGSSLSNEQFF
TRBJ2-7	TRBV7-8	CASSLKVFSSGGKSYEQYF
TRBJ2-1	TRBV7-9	CASSFQRYNEQFF
TRBJ1-2	TRBV29-1	CSGDAIYGYTF
TRBJ2-1	TRBV7-9	CASEAYTYNEQFF
TRBJ1-2	TRBV9	CASSDRTGGNGYTF
TRBJ1-4	TRBV7-2	CASSLVLSGVLNEKLFF
TRBJ2-7	TRBV19	CASRGGLEQYF
TRBJ1-3	TRBV15	CATGRGTGTGNTIYF